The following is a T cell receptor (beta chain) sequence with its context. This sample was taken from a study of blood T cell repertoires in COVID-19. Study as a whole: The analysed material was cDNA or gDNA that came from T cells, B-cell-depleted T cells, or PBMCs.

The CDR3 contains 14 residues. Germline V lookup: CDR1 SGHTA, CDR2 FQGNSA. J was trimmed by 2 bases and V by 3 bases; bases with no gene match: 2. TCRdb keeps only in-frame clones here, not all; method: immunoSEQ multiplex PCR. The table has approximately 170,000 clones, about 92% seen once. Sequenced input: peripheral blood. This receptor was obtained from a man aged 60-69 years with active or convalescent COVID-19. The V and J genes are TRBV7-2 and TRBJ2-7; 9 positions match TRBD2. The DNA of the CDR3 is TGTGCCAGCAGCTTCGCGGGAGGGGCCTACGAGCAGTACTTC. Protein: CASSFAGGAYEQYF.